The 8 T cell receptor beta chains below all came from one sample that was sequenced in a study of blood T cell repertoires in COVID-19. Produced via immunoSEQ multiplex PCR; TCRdb's table is partial and in-frame only. There are 170,000 or so clones in the sample; approximately 90% occur only once, and 0.88% lies in the top ten. The sequenced material came from peripheral blood. The receptors derive from a young woman who had recovered from COVID-19.

This chain joins TRBV12-3 or TRBV12-4 and TRBJ1-1, with 7 bases lining up with TRBD1. V dropped 7 bases and J dropped 8; count of bases not matched to a gene: 7. This CDR3 has 12 amino acids. The CDR3 here is CASTLGTVEAFF. CDR3 DNA sequence: TGTGCCAGCACCTTAGGGACAGTAGAAGCTTTCTTT.

The chain carries TRBV5-5 and TRBJ2-1; 10 bases align to TRBD1. CDR3 length: 16 residues. Trimming cost V 0 bases and J 5 bases; bases outside gene matches: 5. CDR1 and CDR2 (germline): SGHKS, YYEKEE (reference sequence). CDR3 region: CASSLAPGQGNNEQFF. The CDR3 DNA sequence: TGTGCCAGCAGCTTGGCCCCGGGACAGGGGAACAATGAGCAGTTCTTC.

The chain employs TRBV5-6 and TRBJ1-2; D ambiguous. Trimming pared 0 bases from V and 5 bases from J, leaving 14 bases between. CDR3 size: 15 residues. Germline lookup yields CDR1 SGHDT and CDR2 YYEEEE. CDR3 loop: CASSLEMIRGYGYTF. The CDR3 DNA reads as TGTGCCAGCAGCTTGGAGATGATCCGGGGTTATGGCTACACCTTC.

The V call is TRBV5-6, the J call TRBJ2-1; D is possibly TRBD2 (6 bases). Looked up from germline, CDR1 is SGHDT and CDR2 is YYEEEE. V dropped 4 bases and J dropped 9 bases, with 17 bases sitting between them. The CDR3 is made up of 14 amino acids. The CDR3 protein is CASSPLIGGSEQFF. DNA for the CDR3: TGTGCCAGCAGCCCTCTGATAGGAGGGAGTGAGCAGTTCTTC.

V gene TRBV6-5 combines with J gene TRBJ2-7, with 8 nucleotides matching TRBD1. Trimming removed 2 bases from V and 5 bases from J; junction bases left unmatched: 5. CDR3 length: 14 residues. In germline, CDR1 is MNHEY, CDR2 SVGAGI. The CDR3, as DNA: TGTGCCAGCAGTTACCAGGGGGCGCCTCACGAGCAGTACTTC. Protein sequence: CASSYQGAPHEQYF.

The chain carries TRBV7-2 and TRBJ1-1; the D is unclear. Germline loops: CDR1 SGHTA, CDR2 FQGNSA. This CDR3 is 13 amino acids long. Between the trimmed V and J ends, which lost 9 bases and 0 bases, there was a span of 11 bases. The CDR3 sequence: CASCQRMNTEAFF. The DNA of the CDR3 is TGTGCCAGTTGCCAGCGCATGAACACTGAAGCTTTCTTT.

This chain connects TRBV2 to TRBJ2-3, with TRBD2 matching 10 bases. This CDR3 contains 18 residues. Germline trimming cut 1 base from V and 3 bases from J; bases unmatched to any gene: 10. Germline V CDR1 and CDR2: SNHLY, FYNNEI. The CDR3 nucleotides are TGTGCCAGCAGTGAAGGGACGCTGACTAGCGGGCTTACAGATACGCAGTATTTT. Protein product: CASSEGTLTSGLTDTQYF. The full variable domain, rest sourced from reference TRBV2 and TRBJ2-3, is EPEVTQTPSHQVTQMGQEVILRCVPISNHLYFYWYRQILGQKVEFLVSFYNNEISEKSEIFDDQFSVERPDGSNFTLKIRSTKLEDSAMYFCASSEGTLTSGLTDTQYFGPGTRLTVL.

The chain employs TRBV7-3 and TRBJ1-1; D is unresolved. The germline gives CDR1 SGHTA, CDR2 FQGTGA. The V end lost 5 bases, the J end lost 0 bases, and 7 bases lay between the germline ends. This CDR3 region has 13 residues. The CDR3 DNA reads TGTGCCAGCAGCACGACACTGAACACTGAAGCTTTCTTT. Its translation: CASSTTLNTEAFF.